What follows describes a single T cell receptor beta chain. These data originate in a study of blood T cell repertoires in COVID-19. Repertoires were generated with immunoSEQ multiplex PCR, while TCRdb's copy carries only in-frame clones and drops some. In the table there are roughly 170,000 clones, 84% of which are singletons. Input material: PBMCs or T cells enriched from blood (not recorded which). The TCR was taken from a man over 45 who had recovered from COVID-19.

The CDR3 coding sequence is TGTGCCAGTAGTCCCAGGACAGGGGGAGTCACTGAAGCTTTCTTT. Translating gives CASSPRTGGVTEAFF. The chain couples TRBV19 to TRBJ1-1; TRBD1 agrees at 10 bases. Trimming removed 5 bases from V and 4 bases from J; junction bases left unmatched: 7. The CDR3 length is 15 residues. CDR1 and CDR2 from the germline V gene are LNHDA and SQIVND (reference sequence).